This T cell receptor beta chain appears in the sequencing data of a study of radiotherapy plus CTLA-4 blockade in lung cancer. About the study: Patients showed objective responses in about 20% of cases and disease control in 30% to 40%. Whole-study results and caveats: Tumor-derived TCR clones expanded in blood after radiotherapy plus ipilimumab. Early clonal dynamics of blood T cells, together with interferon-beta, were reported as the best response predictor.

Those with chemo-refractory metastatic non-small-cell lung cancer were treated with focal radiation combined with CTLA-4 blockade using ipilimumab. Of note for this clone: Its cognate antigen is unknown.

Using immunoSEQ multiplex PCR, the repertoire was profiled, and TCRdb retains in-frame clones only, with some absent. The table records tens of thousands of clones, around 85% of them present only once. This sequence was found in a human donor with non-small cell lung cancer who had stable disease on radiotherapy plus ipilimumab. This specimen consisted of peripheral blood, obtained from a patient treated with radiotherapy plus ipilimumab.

The CDR3 here is CASSLAGDRGGYTF. CDR3 coding DNA: TGTGCCAGCAGCTTAGCAGGGGACAGGGGTGGCTACACCTTC. The chain uses TRBV7-2 and TRBJ1-2; 10 bases line up with TRBD1. CDR1 is SGHTA and CDR2 is FQGNSA in the germline V gene. Trimming removed 0 bases from V and 7 bases from J; junction bases left unmatched: 2. This CDR3 region has 14 residues.